Listed here are 15 T cell receptor beta chains from one sample, sequenced in a study of CD8 T cells in Susac syndrome. When the RNA was reverse transcribed, random hexamers were used with an input of roughly 0.45 to 1 ug. TCRdb fed the immunoSEQ multiplex PCR reads into MiXCR, producing one record per CDR3 protein. Among around 200,000 distinct CDR3 sequences listed, 95% were seen once. Material: CD4+ T cells from PBMCs. These receptors were obtained from a human donor with multiple sclerosis.

The chain combines TRBV6-5 with TRBJ2-7; 7 bases fit TRBD2. Germline assignment: CDR1 MNHEY and CDR2 SVGAGI. There are 15 residues in the CDR3. The J segment lost 0 bases and the V segment lost 5 bases, leaving 7 bases of the junction unmatched. In DNA form, the CDR3 reads TGTGCCAGCAGTCCCCGGGGGGACCACTCCTACGAGCAGTACTTC. Encoded protein: CASSPRGDHSYEQYF.

This clonotype showed up just once. This chain's CDR3 is CSASSDSLYGYTF. CDR3 coding DNA: TGCAGTGCTAGCTCCGACAGCCTCTATGGCTACACCTTC. The rearrangement uses TRBV20-1 and TRBJ1-2; D possibly corresponds to TRBD1 (5 bases). This CDR3 has 13 residues. From germline, CDR1 is DFQATT and CDR2 SNEGSKA (reference sequence). V was cut by 3 bases and J by 4 bases, with 12 bases left in between.

The chain has TRBV3-1 and TRBJ2-3, with TRBD2 matching over 11 bases. Germline CDR1 is LGHDT and CDR2 is YNNKEL (reference sequence). V lost 4 bases and J lost 5; bases outside the gene matches: 5. The CDR3 is made up of 15 amino acids. The CDR3, as DNA: TGTGCCAGCAGCCGTAGCGGGGGGGCCAGAGATACGCAGTATTTT. Its translation is CASSRSGGARDTQYF.

This clonotype has only a few counts. The genes are TRBV27 and TRBJ2-7; 8 bases map to TRBD1. This CDR3 has 14 residues. Germline V gives CDR1 MNHEY, CDR2 SMNVEV (reference sequence). J gave up 3 bases and V 6 bases, and 7 bases lay outside the gene matches. The CDR3 region is CASSRDRIFYEQYF. The DNA for the CDR3 is TGTGCCAGCAGCCGGGACAGGATCTTCTACGAGCAGTACTTC.

This clonotype was detected once. The chain joins TRBV3-1 to TRBJ1-2; D is undetermined. The V end lost 1 base, the J end lost 4 bases, and 7 bases lay between the germline ends. Germline V gives CDR1 LGHDT, CDR2 YNNKEL (reference sequence). The CDR3 sequence is 13 residues long. DNA for the CDR3: TGTGCCAGCAGCCAAGGGGCAGTCTATGGCTACACCTTC. Amino acid sequence: CASSQGAVYGYTF.

The gene calls are TRBV29-1 and TRBJ2-5, with D tentatively TRBD1 (5 bases). The CDR3 is 13 residues long. Germline CDR1 and CDR2: SQVTM and ANQGSEA. Trimming cost V 5 bases and J 5 bases, with 15 bases left between them. The CDR3 nucleotides read TGCAGCGTTTTTGACAGATATTTGGAGACCCAGTACTTC. Its translation is CSVFDRYLETQYF.

The genes are TRBV30 and TRBJ1-5; weak D call: TRBD1 (5 bases). CDR1 and CDR2 from the germline V gene are GTSNPN and SVGIG (reference sequence). V lost 0 bases to trimming and J lost 9 bases, with 15 bases between them. This CDR3 spans 14 amino acids. CDR3 sequence reads: CAWSVRGYQGPQHF. The CDR3 coding sequence is TGTGCCTGGAGTGTACGGGGCTACCAAGGGCCCCAGCATTTT.

This rearrangement joins TRBV27 to TRBJ2-4; possible D gene TRBD2, 6 bases. CDR1 and CDR2 from the germline V gene are MNHEY and SMNVEV (reference sequence). The CDR3 has 19 residues. V was cut by 4 bases and J by 0 bases, with 22 bases left in between. The CDR3 sequence is CASSSRSRGMGLAKNIQYF. The CDR3 nucleotides are TGTGCCAGCAGTTCACGCTCCCGGGGTATGGGACTAGCCAAAAACATTCAGTACTTC.

The chain uses TRBV19 and TRBJ2-2, with D possibly matching TRBD2 (5 bases). Germline V CDR1 and CDR2: LNHDA, SQIVND (reference sequence). The CDR3 sequence is 14 residues long. V was shortened by 3 bases and J by 5 bases, with 10 bases between the two germline ends. CDR3 in DNA: TGTGCCAGTAGTATCCAAGGACTGACCGGGGAGCTGTTTTTT. It encodes CASSIQGLTGELFF.

This rearrangement joins TRBV29-1 to TRBJ1-3; D unresolved. Germline V gives CDR1 SQVTM, CDR2 ANQGSEA. V lost 4 bases and J lost 0, with 4 bases in between. CDR3 length: 12 residues. CDR3 DNA sequence: TGCAGCGTTGTAGCCTCTGGAAACACCATATATTTT. Translated, it gives CSVVASGNTIYF.

The CDR3 spells CASSRLAGETQYF. The CDR3 coding sequence is TGTGCCAGCAGCCGGTTAGCCGGGGAGACCCAGTACTTC. V gene TRBV3-1 combines with J gene TRBJ2-5; no clear D. Deletions cut 4 bases from V and 5 bases from J, with 11 bases between. The CDR3 covers 13 residues. Germline CDR1 and CDR2: LGHDT and YNNKEL (reference sequence).

V is TRBV7-2 and J is TRBJ2-1, with 7 bases fitting TRBD1. In germline, CDR1 is SGHTA, CDR2 FQGNSA. V dropped 11 bases and J dropped 2; count of bases not matched to a gene: 6. The length of the CDR3 is 13 residues. CDR3 amino acids: CASRDRPYNEQFF. CDR3 coding DNA: TGTGCCTCCCGGGACAGACCCTACAATGAGCAGTTCTTC.

V is TRBV3-1 and J is TRBJ1-4; D is unclear. This CDR3 has 14 amino acids. The germline CDR1 and CDR2 sequences are LGHDT and YNNKEL (reference sequence). Trimming shortened V by 1 base and J by 6 bases, and 9 bases separated the two germline ends. The CDR3 DNA sequence: TGTGCCAGCAGCCAAGCAGCGTCGTATGAAAAACTGTTTTTT. This codes for CASSQAASYEKLFF.

The gene calls are TRBV12-3 or TRBV12-4 and TRBJ1-3; D is undetermined. The CDR3 length is 12 residues. Trimming cost V 6 bases and J 0 bases, with 3 bases left between them. CDR3 in amino acids: CASSYSGNTIYF. The CDR3 coding sequence is TGTGCCAGCAGCTACTCTGGAAACACCATATATTTT.

The chain combines TRBV20-1 with TRBJ2-3; 9 bases are shared with TRBD1. The CDR3 is 14 residues long. Germline lookup yields CDR1 DFQATT and CDR2 SNEGSKA (reference sequence). Trimming took 5 bases from V and 6 from J; bases not matched to a gene: 9. In DNA form, the CDR3 reads TGCAGTGCTCCAGGACAGGGGAAAGCGGATACGCAGTATTTT. Translation gives CSAPGQGKADTQYF.